This T cell receptor beta chain derives from a study of regulatory T cells in long-lasting Graves disease. General study points: Persistent disease samples used TRBV28, TRBJ1-2 and TRBJ2-5 preferentially. Clonotypes that were public and shared totalled some 2,900 in persistent patients versus about a thousand in new patients.

The time point was: persistent/refractory GD, antithyroid drugs over 5 years with positive TRAb. RNA extracted from PBMCs served as the sequencing template. Patients met American Thyroid Association criteria for Graves' disease. The CDR3 extends over 18 amino acids. Germline-derived CDR1 and CDR2 are MNHNS and SASEGT. The junction had 18 bases not matched to a gene; V was cut back by 6 bases and J by 2 bases. This clonotype was detected only a few times. Antigen unknown. Arm-PCR of CDR3 regions and iRepertoire HTBI primers were the basis on which TCR beta libraries were built. TCRdb reprocessed the multiplex PCR reads via MiXCR and lists one record per CDR3 protein. The table includes nearly 350,000 distinct CDR3 sequences, roughly 21% detected once.

The chain is built from TRBV6-1 and TRBJ2-5; 7 positions match TRBD2. The specimen was peripheral blood mononuclear cells (PBMCs), collected when the disease was refractory, from a patient treated with antithyroid drugs. This receptor was identified in a female donor with Graves disease. CDR3 nucleotide sequence: TGTGCCAGCAGCCCACCCCTAGGACTCACGGGACTACAAGAGACCCAGTACTTC. It yields the protein CASSPPLGLTGLQETQYF.